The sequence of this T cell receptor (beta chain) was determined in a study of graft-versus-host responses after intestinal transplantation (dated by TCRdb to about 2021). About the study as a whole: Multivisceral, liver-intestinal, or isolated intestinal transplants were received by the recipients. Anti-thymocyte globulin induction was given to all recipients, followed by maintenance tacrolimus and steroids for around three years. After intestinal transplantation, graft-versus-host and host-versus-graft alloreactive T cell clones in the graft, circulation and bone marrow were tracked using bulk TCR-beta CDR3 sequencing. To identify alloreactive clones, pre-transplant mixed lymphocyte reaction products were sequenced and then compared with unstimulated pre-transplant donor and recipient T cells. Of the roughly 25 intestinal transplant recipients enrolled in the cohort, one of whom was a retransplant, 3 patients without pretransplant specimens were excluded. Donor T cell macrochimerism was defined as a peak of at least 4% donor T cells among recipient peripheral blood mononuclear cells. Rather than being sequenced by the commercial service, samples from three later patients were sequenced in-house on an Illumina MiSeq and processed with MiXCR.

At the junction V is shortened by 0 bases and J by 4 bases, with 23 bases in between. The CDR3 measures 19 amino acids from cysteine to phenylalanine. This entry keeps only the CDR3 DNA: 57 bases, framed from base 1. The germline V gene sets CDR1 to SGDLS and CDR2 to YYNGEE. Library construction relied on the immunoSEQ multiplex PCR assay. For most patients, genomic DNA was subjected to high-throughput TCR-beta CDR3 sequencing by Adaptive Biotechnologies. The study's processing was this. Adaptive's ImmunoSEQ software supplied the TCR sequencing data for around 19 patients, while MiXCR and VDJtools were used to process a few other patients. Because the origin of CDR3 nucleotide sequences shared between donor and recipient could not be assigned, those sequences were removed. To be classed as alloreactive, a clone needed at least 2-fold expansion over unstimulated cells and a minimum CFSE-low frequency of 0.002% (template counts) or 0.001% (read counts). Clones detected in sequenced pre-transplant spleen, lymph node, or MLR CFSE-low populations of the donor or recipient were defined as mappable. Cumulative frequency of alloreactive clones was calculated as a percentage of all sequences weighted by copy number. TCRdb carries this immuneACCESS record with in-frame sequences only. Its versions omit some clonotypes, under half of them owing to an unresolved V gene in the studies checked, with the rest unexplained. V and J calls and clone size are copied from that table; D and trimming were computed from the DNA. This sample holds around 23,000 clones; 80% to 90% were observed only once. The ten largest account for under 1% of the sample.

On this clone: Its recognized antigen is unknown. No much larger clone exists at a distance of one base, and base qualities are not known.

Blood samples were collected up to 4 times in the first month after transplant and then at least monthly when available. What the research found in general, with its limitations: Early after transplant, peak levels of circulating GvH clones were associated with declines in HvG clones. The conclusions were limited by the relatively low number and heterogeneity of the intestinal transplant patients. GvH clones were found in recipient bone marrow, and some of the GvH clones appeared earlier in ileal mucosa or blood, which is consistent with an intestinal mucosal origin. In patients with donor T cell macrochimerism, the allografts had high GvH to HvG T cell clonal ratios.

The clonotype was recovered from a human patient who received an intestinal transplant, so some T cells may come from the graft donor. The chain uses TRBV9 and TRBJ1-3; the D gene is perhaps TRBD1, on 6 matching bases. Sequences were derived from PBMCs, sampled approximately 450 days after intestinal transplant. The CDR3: CASSVEVGVIRGRGNTIYF. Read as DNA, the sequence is TGTGCCAGCAGCGTAGAAGTTGGGGTCATCAGGGGTAGAGGAAACACCATATATTTT. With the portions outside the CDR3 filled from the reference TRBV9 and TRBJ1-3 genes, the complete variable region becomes DSGVTQTPKHLITATGQRVTLRCSPRSGDLSVYWYQQSLDQGLQFLIQYYNGEERAKGNILERFSAQQFPDLHSELNLSSLELGDSALYFCASSVEVGVIRGRGNTIYFGEGSWLTVV.